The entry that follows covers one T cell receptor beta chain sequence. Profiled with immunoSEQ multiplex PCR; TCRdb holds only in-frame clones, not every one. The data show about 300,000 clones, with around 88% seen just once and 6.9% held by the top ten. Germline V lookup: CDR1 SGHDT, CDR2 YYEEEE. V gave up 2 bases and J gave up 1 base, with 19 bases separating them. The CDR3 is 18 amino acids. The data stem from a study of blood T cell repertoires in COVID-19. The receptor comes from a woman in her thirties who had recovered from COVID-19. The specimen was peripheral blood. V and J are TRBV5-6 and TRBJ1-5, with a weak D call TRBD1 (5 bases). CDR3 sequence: CASSFFSARGWSNQPQHF. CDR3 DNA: TGTGCCAGCAGCTTTTTTTCGGCAAGGGGCTGGAGCAATCAGCCCCAGCATTTT.